One and the same sample provided the 9 T cell receptor beta chains below, sequenced in a study of blood T cells in healthy people across ages (dated by TCRdb to the mid-2010s). The library was prepared using 5' RACE. The data were produced on an Illumina HiSeq 2500. The second PCR ran for roughly 7 to 11 cycles and used a J-beta primer mix along with a sample-barcoded 5' primer. TCRdb's own reprocessing of the public reads used fastp at Q25 and MiXCR and kept productive beta chains. Each CDR3 protein appears once, grouped with its most common genes and DNA. A total of approximately 1,000,000 distinct CDR3 sequences appear in this sample, around 43% of them only once. The ten largest clonotypes hold over 15% of the sample. The material sequenced was blood. The receptors were gathered from a woman aged 55-70 years in good health.

The chain employs TRBV20-1 and TRBJ2-4; 9 bases fit TRBD1. This CDR3 comprises 13 residues. The germline V gene encodes CDR1 DFQATT and CDR2 SNEGSKA (reference sequence). The V segment lost 6 bases and the J segment 6 bases; nucleotides outside the gene matches: 6. The CDR3: CSALQDRGNIQYF. The CDR3 DNA reads TGCAGTGCCCTTCAGGACAGGGGAAACATTCAGTACTTC.

The gene calls are TRBV20-1 and TRBJ2-1, with 15 nucleotides matching TRBD2. This CDR3 has 18 residues. CDR1 is DFQATT and CDR2 is SNEGSKA in the germline V gene (reference sequence). J was trimmed by 4 bases and V by 8 bases; bases with no gene match: 15. Here the CDR3 reads CSTPDRAGTSGRYNEQFF. The CDR3 region has the DNA TGCAGTACCCCCGACAGGGCGGGGACTAGCGGGAGGTACAATGAGCAGTTCTTC.

V gene TRBV6-2 or TRBV6-3 combines with J gene TRBJ2-7, with 7 bases matching TRBD2. J gave up 3 bases and V 0 bases, and 20 bases lay outside the gene matches. This CDR3 comprises 20 residues. The germline V gene encodes CDR1 MNHEY and CDR2 SVGEGT. The CDR3 here is CASSYSMVLTSSYEGYEQYF. The CDR3 coding sequence is TGTGCCAGCAGTTACTCGATGGTTCTGACTAGCAGCTACGAGGGCTACGAGCAGTACTTC.

This clonotype appeared a few times. V and J are TRBV29-1 and TRBJ1-1; no clear D. The CDR3 is 10 amino acids. Between the trimmed V and J ends, which lost 3 bases and 4 bases, there was a span of 3 bases. The germline V gene has CDR1 SQVTM and CDR2 ANQGSEA. The CDR3 protein is CSVESTEAFF. CDR3 nucleotide sequence: TGCAGCGTTGAGAGCACTGAAGCTTTCTTT.

The chain joins TRBV27 to TRBJ2-7; possibly TRBD1 for D (6 bases). Germline V gives CDR1 MNHEY, CDR2 SMNVEV (reference sequence). The V end was cut by 4 bases, the J end by 7 bases, with 17 bases between. The CDR3 covers 14 residues. Written as DNA, the CDR3 is TGTGCCAGCAGTTATAGTGGGGGCTCGGGGGAGCAGTACTTC. Translated, it gives CASSYSGGSGEQYF.

The chain employs TRBV24-1 and TRBJ2-3, with D tentatively TRBD1 (6 bases). The CDR3 covers 15 residues. The V gene's germline CDR1 is KGHDR and CDR2 SFDVKD. Deletions cut 5 bases from V and 1 base from J, with 12 bases between. The DNA for the CDR3 is TGTGCCACCAGTGGCGGAACAGGGCGCACAGATACGCAGTATTTT. It encodes CATSGGTGRTDTQYF.

This chain joins TRBV5-1 and TRBJ1-2; D gene ambiguous. Germline V gene sequence: CDR1 SGHRS, CDR2 YFSETQ. V was shortened by 0 bases and J by 1 base, with 7 bases between the two germline ends. The CDR3 length is 14 residues. This CDR3 is CASSLVTDNYGYTF. Here the CDR3 DNA reads TGCGCCAGCAGCTTGGTTACAGATAACTATGGCTACACCTTC.

V is TRBV3-1 and J is TRBJ1-4; D is unclear. V dropped 2 bases and J dropped 0 bases, with 7 bases sitting between them. Germline assignment: CDR1 LGHDT and CDR2 YNNKEL (reference sequence). The CDR3 contains 15 residues. CDR3 in amino acids: CASSQRLSTNEKLFF. CDR3 DNA: TGTGCCAGCAGCCAAAGACTGTCAACTAATGAAAAACTGTTTTTT. The full variable domain, in which reference TRBV3-1 and TRBJ1-4 provide the parts outside the CDR3, is DTAVSQTPKYLVTQMGNDKSIKCEQNLGHDTMYWYKQDSKKFLKIMFSYNNKELIINETVPNRFSPKSPDKAHLNLHINSLELGDSAVYFCASSQRLSTNEKLFFGSGTQLSVL.

The CDR3 DNA follows: TGCGCCAGCAGCTTGGCAGGGGGTTACGAGACCCAGTACTTC. This translates into CASSLAGGYETQYF. V gene TRBV5-1 combines with J gene TRBJ2-5; 7 bases are shared with TRBD1. The trim removed 0 bases at V and 5 bases at J, leaving 4 bases unmatched. Germline V gene data show CDR1 as SGHRS and CDR2 as YFSETQ. CDR3 length: 14 residues.